This T cell receptor beta chain was sequenced during a study of blood T cell repertoires in COVID-19. Overall study: From the United States, Italy and Spain came samples of acute and convalescent COVID-19. The analysed material was cDNA or gDNA that came from T cells, B-cell-depleted T cells, or PBMCs.

This clone was observed a handful of times. As originally analysed: Amplification from reference gene primers served as the basis for estimated nucleated cell counts. Generated by immunoSEQ multiplex PCR, the TCRdb table keeps only in-frame clones and is missing some. The DNA gave D and trimming, while V, J and clone size come from that table. Of around 260,000 clones in the sample, around 87% were seen once. This CDR3 comprises 14 residues. After removal of 4 bases from V and 0 bases from J, the junction contained 3 bases not matched to a gene. Germline V gene sequence: CDR1 LGHDT, CDR2 YNNKEL (reference sequence).

This sequence joins TRBV3-1 (or the pseudogene TRBV3-2) and TRBJ2-7, with 7 bases fitting TRBD2. The sequence was collected from a man between 18 and 35 years old with active or convalescent COVID-19. The sample was peripheral blood. CDR3 loop: CASSLSGASYEQYF. CDR3 in DNA: TGTGCCAGCAGCCTAAGCGGGGCCTCCTACGAGCAGTACTTC.